This T cell receptor beta chain was sequenced during a study of blood T cell repertoires in COVID-19. Study as a whole: Samples taken during acute and convalescent COVID-19 were collected in the United States, Italy and Spain. In each case, the material was cDNA or gDNA derived from T cells, B-cell-depleted T cells, or PBMCs.

The CDR3 contains 13 residues. Germline CDR1 is SNHLY and CDR2 is FYNNEI. Trimming cost V 2 bases and J 7 bases, with 11 bases left between them. Per the original data handling: Amplification of reference gene primers was used by the study to estimate nucleated cell counts. The method was immunoSEQ multiplex PCR; TCRdb's version includes in-frame clones alone and lacks a portion of them. D and trimming come from the DNA, and the V and J calls and clone size come from that table. The sample lists 100,000 to 150,000 clones, approximately 90% occurring once. The V call is TRBV2, the J call TRBJ1-2; D might be TRBD1 (6 bases). The sequencing input was peripheral blood. This receptor was obtained from a man aged 45-65 years with acute or convalescent COVID-19. CDR3 DNA: TGTGCCAGCAGTGAAACAGGGCAGGGTGGCTACACCTTC. It encodes CASSETGQGGYTF.